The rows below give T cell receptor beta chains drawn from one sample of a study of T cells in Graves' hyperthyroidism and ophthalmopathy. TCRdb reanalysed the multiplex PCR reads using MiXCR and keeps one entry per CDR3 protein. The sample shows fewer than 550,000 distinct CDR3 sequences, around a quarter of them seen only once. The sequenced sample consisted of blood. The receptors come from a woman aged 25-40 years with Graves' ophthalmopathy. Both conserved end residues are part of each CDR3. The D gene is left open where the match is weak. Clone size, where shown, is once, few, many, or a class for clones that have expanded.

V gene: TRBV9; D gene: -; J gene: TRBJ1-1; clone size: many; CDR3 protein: CASSVVGEMNTEAFF; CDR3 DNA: TGTGCCAGCAGCGTAGTAGGGGAGATGAACACTGAAGCTTTCTTT
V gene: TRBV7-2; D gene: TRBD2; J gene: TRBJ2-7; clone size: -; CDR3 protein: CASSLARLAGGREQYF; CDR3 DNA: TGTGCCAGCAGCTTAGCGCGTCTAGCGGGGGGGAGGGAGCAGTACTTC
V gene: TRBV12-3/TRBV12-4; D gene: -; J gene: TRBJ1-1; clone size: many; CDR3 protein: CASRIRGEPIEAFF; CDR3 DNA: TGTGCCAGCAGGATAAGGGGAGAGCCAATTGAAGCTTTCTTT
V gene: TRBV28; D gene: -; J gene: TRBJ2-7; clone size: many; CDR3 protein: CASTRRGFTDEQYF; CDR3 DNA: TGTGCCAGCACCCGCAGGGGATTTACTGACGAGCAGTACTTC
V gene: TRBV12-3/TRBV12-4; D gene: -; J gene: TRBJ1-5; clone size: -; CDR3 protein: CASTHWPPGGQPQHF; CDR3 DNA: TGTGCCAGCACCCACTGGCCCCCGGGGGGTCAGCCCCAGCATTTT
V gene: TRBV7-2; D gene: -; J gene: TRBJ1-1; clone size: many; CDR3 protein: CASSLGRRGNTEAFF; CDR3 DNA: TGTGCCAGCAGCTTAGGTAGACGGGGGAACACTGAAGCTTTCTTT
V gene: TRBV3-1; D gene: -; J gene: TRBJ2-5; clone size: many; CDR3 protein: CASSQVAGQETQYF; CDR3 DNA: TGTGCCAGCAGCCAAGTGGCAGGACAAGAGACCCAGTACTTC
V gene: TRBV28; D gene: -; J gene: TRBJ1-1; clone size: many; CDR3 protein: CASSQIMNTEAFF; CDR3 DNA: TGTGCCAGCAGTCAGATCATGAACACTGAAGCTTTCTTT
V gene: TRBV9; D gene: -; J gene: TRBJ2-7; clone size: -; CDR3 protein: CASSVATSGPYEQYF; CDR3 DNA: TGTGCCAGCAGCGTAGCTACTTCGGGACCCTACGAGCAGTACTTC
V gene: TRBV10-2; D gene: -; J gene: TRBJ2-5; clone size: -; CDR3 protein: CASSGGNQATQYF; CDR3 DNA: TGCGCCAGCAGTGGGGGGAACCAAGCGACCCAGTACTTC
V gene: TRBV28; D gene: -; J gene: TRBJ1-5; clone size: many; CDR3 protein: CASSSPRESNQPQHF; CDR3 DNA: TGTGCCAGCAGTTCCCCCAGGGAGTCCAATCAGCCCCAGCATTTT
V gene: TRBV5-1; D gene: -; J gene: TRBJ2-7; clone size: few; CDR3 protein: CASSLVGYGYDEQYF; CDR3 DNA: TGCGCCAGCAGCTTGGTCGGGTATGGATATGACGAGCAGTACTTC
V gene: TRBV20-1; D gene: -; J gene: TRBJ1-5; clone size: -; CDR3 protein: CSASPSLGNQPQHF; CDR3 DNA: TGCAGTGCTAGCCCCAGCTTGGGCAATCAGCCCCAGCATTTT
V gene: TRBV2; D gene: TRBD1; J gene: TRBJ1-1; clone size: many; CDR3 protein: CASSDQGEGTEAFF; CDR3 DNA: TGTGCCAGCAGTGATCAGGGGGAAGGAACTGAAGCTTTCTTT
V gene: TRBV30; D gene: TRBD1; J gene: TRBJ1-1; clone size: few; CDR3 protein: CARSKRDRDNTEAFF; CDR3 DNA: TGTGCCCGTTCGAAAAGGGACAGAGATAACACTGAAGCTTTCTTT
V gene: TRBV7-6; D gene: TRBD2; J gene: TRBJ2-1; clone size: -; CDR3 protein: CASSLLAGGNNEQFF; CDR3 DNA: TGTGCCAGCAGCTTATTAGCGGGGGGGAACAATGAGCAGTTCTTC
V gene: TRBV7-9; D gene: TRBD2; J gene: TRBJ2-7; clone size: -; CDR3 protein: CASSWKTSRSSYEQYF; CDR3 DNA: TGTGCCAGCAGCTGGAAGACTAGCAGGAGCTCCTACGAGCAGTACTTC
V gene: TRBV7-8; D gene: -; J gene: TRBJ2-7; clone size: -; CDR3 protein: CASSNDRSSYEQYF; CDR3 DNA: TGTGCCAGCAGCAACGACAGGAGCTCCTACGAGCAGTACTTC
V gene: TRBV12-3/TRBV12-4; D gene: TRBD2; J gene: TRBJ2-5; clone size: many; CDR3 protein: CASSLGPSGGQETQYF; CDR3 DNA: TGTGCCAGCAGTTTAGGGCCTAGCGGGGGGCAAGAGACCCAGTACTTC
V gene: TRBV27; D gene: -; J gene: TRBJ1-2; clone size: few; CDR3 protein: CASRLNLGGNYGYTF; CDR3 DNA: TGTGCCAGCAGACTCAATTTGGGGGGTAACTATGGCTACACCTTC
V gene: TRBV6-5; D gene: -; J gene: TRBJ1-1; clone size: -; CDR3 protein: CAISYRAGNTEAFF; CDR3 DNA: TGTGCCATCAGTTACCGGGCAGGGAACACTGAAGCTTTCTTT
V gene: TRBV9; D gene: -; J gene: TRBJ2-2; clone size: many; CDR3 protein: CASSVTGSTGELFF; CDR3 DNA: TGTGCCAGCAGCGTAACAGGGAGCACCGGGGAGCTGTTTTTT
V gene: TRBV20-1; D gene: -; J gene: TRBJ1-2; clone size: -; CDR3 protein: CSARDPSGGQRGYTF; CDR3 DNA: TGCAGTGCTAGAGACCCCAGTGGGGGCCAGAGGGGCTACACCTTC
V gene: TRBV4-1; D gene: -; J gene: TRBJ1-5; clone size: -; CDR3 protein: CASSQVRGRQRDQPQHF; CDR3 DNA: TGCGCCAGCAGCCAAGTTCGGGGCCGCCAGCGGGATCAGCCCCAGCATTTT
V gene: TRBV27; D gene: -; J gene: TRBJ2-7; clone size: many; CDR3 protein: CASSPLSPYEQYF; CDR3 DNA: TGTGCCAGCAGTCCTCTTTCCCCCTACGAGCAGTACTTC
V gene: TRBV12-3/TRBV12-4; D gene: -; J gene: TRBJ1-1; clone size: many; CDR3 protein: CASSSLGGWNTEAFF; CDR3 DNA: TGTGCCAGCAGTTCCTTGGGGGGATGGAACACTGAAGCTTTCTTT
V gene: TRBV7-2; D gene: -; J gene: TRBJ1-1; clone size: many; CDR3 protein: CASSLAQGTEAFF; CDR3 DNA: TGTGCCAGCAGCTTAGCCCAGGGAACTGAAGCTTTCTTT
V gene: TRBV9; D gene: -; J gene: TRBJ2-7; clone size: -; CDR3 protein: CASSVDQGTYEQYF; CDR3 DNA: TGTGCCAGCAGCGTAGACCAGGGTACCTACGAGCAGTACTTC
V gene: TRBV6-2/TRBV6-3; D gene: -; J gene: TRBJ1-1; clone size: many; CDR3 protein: CASRQGWTEAFF; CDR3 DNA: TGTGCCAGCAGACAGGGCTGGACTGAAGCTTTCTTT
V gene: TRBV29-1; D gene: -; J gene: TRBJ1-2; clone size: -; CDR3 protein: CSVELRLSRGYTF; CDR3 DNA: TGCAGCGTTGAACTCAGGTTAAGTAGGGGCTACACCTTC
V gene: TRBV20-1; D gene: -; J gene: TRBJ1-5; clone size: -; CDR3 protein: CSASREGSNQPQHF; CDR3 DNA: TGCAGTGCCTCCCGGGAGGGCAGCAATCAGCCCCAGCATTTT
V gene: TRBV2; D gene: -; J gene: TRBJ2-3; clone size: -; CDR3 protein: CASSEVFRITDTQYF; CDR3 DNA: TGTGCCAGCAGTGAAGTGTTCAGGATCACAGATACGCAGTATTTT
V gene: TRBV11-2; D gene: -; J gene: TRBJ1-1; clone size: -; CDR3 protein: CASSSAGARTEAFF; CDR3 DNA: TGTGCCAGCAGCTCCGCGGGGGCGAGGACTGAAGCTTTCTTT
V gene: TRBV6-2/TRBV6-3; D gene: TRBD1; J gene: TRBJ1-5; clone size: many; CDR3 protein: CASRDPGQGARQPQHF; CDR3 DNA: TGTGCCAGCAGGGACCCGGGACAGGGGGCAAGGCAGCCCCAGCATTTT
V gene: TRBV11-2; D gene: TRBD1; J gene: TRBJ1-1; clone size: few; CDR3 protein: CASSLWRDSRRTEAFF; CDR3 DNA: TGTGCCAGCAGCTTATGGCGGGACAGCCGAAGAACTGAAGCTTTCTTT
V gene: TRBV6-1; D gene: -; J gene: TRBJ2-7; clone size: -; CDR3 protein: CASSPPGARAYEQYF; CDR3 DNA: TGTGCCAGCAGTCCTCCGGGGGCTAGGGCCTACGAGCAGTACTTC
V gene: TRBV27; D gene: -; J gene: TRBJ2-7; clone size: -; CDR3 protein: CASRPSRGRESYEQYF; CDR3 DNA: TGTGCCAGCAGACCCTCCCGGGGCAGGGAATCCTACGAGCAGTACTTC
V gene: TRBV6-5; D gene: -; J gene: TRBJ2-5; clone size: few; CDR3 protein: CASSYLAGTPGGETQYF; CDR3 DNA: TGTGCCAGCAGTTACCTTGCCGGGACGCCAGGAGGAGAGACCCAGTACTTC
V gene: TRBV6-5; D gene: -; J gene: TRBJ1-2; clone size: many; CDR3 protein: CASSYLGPGFGYTF; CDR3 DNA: TGTGCCAGCAGTTATTTGGGGCCGGGGTTTGGCTACACCTTC
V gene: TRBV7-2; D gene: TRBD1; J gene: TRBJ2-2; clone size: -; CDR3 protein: CASSQTGVPGELFF; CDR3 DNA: TGTGCCAGCAGCCAGACAGGGGTTCCCGGGGAGCTGTTTTTT
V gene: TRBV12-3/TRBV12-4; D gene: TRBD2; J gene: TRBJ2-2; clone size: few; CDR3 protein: CASKLAGGTGELFF; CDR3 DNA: TGTGCCAGCAAACTAGCGGGGGGTACCGGGGAGCTGTTTTTT
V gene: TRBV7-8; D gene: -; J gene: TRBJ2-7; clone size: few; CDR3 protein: CASSLGRGDPYEQYF; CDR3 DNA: TGTGCCAGCAGCTTAGGACGCGGGGATCCCTACGAGCAGTACTTC
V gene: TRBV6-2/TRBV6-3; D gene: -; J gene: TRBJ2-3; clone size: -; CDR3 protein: CASTGGGPSDTQYF; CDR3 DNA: TGTGCCAGCACAGGAGGAGGGCCCTCAGATACGCAGTATTTT
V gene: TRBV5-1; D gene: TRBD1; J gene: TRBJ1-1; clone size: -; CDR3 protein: CASSWGWTGDVEAFF; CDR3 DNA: TGCGCCAGCAGCTGGGGGTGGACAGGGGATGTTGAAGCTTTCTTT
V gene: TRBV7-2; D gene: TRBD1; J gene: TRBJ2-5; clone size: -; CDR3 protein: CASSNGQVEYF; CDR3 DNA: TGTGCCAGCAGCAACGGACAGGTGGAGTACTTC
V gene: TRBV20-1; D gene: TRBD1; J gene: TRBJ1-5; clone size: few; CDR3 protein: CSASGTGDQPQHF; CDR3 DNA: TGCAGTGCTTCCGGGACAGGGGATCAGCCCCAGCATTTT
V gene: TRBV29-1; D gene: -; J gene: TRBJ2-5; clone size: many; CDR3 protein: CSVREYQETQYF; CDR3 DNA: TGCAGCGTCAGGGAGTACCAAGAGACCCAGTACTTC
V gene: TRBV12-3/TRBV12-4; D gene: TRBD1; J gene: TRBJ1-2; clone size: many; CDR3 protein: CASRILMTGNGGYTF; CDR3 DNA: TGTGCCAGCAGGATCTTAATGACAGGGAATGGTGGCTACACCTTC
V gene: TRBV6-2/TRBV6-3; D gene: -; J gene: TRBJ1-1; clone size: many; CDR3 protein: CASSYRGFTEAFF; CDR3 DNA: TGTGCCAGCAGTTACCGGGGGTTCACTGAAGCTTTCTTT
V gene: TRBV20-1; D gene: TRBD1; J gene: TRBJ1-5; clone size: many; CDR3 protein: CSAYDRVVDQPQHF; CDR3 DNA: TGCAGTGCCTACGACAGGGTGGTGGATCAGCCCCAGCATTTT
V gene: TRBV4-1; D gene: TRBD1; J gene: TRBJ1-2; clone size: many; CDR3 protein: CASSQDTGGRNGYTF; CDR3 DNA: TGCGCCAGCAGCCAAGACACAGGGGGCCGTAATGGCTACACCTTC
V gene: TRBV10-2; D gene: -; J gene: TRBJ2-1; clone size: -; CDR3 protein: CASSEVISPPHEQFF; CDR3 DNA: TGCGCCAGCAGTGAAGTCATTAGCCCCCCCCATGAGCAGTTCTTC
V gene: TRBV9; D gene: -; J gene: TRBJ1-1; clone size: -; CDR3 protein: CASSAESGDAFF; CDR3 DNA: TGTGCCAGCAGCGCAGAATCGGGTGATGCTTTCTTT
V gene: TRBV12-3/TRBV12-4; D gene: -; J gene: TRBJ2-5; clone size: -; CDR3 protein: CASSLVDEGETQYF; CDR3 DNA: TGTGCCAGCAGTTTAGTGGACGAGGGGGAGACCCAGTACTTC